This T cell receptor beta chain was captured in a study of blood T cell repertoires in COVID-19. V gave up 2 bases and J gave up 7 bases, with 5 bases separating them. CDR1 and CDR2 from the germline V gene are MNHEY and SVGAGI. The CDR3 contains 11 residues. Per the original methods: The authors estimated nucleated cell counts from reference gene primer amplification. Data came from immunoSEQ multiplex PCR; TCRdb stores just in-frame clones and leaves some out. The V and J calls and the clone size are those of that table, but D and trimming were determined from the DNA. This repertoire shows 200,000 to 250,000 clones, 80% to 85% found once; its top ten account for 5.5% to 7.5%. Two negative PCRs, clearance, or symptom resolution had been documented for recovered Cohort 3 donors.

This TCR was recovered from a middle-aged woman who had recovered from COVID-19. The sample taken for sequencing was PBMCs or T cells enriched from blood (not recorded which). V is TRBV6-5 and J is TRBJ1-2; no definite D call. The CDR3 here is CASSYAGGYTF. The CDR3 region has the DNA TGTGCCAGCAGTTACGCGGGTGGCTACACCTTC.